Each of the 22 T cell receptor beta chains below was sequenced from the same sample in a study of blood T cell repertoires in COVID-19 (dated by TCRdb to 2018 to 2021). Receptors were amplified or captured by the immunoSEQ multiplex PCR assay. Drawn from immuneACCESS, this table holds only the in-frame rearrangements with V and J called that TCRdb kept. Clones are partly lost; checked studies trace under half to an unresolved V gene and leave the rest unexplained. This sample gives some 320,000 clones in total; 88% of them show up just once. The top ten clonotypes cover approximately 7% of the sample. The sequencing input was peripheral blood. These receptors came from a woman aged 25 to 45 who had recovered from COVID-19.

CDR3 in amino acids: CASSLQGSEGYTF. The CDR3 DNA sequence: TGTGCCAGCTCGCTACAGGGGTCGGAGGGCTACACCTTC. This chain uses TRBV18 with TRBJ1-2; the match to TRBD1 covers 7 bases. V lost 6 bases and J lost 8; bases outside the gene matches: 9. The germline V gene encodes CDR1 KGHSH and CDR2 LQKENI. CDR3 length equals 13 residues.

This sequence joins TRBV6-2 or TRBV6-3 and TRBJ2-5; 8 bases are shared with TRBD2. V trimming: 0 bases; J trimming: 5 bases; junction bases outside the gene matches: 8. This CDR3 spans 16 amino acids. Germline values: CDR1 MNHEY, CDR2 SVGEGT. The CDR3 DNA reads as TGTGCCAGCAGTTACTCCGTTTCGGGGGGGCGGGAGACCCAGTACTTC. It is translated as CASSYSVSGGRETQYF.

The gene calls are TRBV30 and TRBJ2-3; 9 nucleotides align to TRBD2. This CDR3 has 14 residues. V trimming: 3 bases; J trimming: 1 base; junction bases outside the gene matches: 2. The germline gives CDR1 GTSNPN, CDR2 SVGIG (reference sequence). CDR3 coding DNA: TGTGCCTGGAGCGCTAGCGGGGGCACAGATACGCAGTATTTT. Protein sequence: CAWSASGGTDTQYF.

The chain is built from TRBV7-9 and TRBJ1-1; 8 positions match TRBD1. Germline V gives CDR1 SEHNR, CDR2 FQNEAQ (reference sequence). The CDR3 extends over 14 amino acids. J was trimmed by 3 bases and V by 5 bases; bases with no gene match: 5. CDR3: CASSRQGRDTEAFF. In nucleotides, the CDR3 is TGTGCCAGCAGCAGACAGGGGAGGGACACTGAAGCTTTCTTT.

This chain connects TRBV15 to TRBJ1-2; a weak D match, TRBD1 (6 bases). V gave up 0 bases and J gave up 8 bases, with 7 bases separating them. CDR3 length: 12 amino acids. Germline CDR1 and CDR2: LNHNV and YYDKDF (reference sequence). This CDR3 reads CATSREQGGYTF. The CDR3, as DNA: TGTGCCACCAGCAGAGAACAGGGAGGCTACACCTTC.

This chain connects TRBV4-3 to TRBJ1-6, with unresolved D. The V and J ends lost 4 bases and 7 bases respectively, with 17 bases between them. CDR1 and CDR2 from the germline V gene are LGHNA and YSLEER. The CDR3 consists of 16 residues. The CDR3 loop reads CASSRMGTAENSPLHF. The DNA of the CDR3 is TGCGCCAGCAGCCGAATGGGTACGGCGGAGAATTCACCCCTCCACTTT.

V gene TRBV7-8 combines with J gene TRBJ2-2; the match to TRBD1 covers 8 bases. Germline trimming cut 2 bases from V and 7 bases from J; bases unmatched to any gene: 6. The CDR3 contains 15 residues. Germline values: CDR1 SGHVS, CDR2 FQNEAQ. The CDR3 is CASSLRTGISGELFF. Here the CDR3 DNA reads TGTGCCAGCAGCTTACGGACAGGGATCAGCGGGGAGCTGTTTTTT.

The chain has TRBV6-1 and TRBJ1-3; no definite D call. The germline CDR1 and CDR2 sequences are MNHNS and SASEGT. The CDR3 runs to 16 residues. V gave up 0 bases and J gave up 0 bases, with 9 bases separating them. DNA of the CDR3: TGTGCCAGCAGTGAAGCAGGCGGGATCTCTGGAAACACCATATATTTT. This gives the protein CASSEAGGISGNTIYF.

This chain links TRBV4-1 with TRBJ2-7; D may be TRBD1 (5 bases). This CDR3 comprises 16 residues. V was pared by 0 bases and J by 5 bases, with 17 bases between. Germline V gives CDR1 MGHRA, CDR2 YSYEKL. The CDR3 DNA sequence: TGCGCCAGCAGCCAAGATCCTATAAGGGGTAGGGACGAGCAGTACTTC. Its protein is CASSQDPIRGRDEQYF.

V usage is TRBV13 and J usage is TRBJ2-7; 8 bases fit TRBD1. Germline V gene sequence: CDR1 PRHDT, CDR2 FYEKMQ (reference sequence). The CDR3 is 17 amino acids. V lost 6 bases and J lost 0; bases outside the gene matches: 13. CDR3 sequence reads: CASSFDPGTGLSYEQYF. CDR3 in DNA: TGTGCCAGCAGTTTTGACCCCGGGACAGGCCTCTCCTACGAGCAGTACTTC. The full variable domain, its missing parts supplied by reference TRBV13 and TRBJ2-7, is AAGVIQSPRHLIKEKRETATLKCYPIPRHDTVYWYQQGPGQDPQFLISFYEKMQSDKGSIPDRFSAQQFSDYHSELNMSSLELGDSALYFCASSFDPGTGLSYEQYFGPGTRLTVT.

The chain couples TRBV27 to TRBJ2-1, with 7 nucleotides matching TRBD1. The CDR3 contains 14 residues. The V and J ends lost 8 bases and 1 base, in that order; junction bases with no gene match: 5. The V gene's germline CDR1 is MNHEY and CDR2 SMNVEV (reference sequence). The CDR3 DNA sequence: TGTGCCAGCGGGGACAGTCCGTCCTACAATGAGCAGTTCTTC. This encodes CASGDSPSYNEQFF.

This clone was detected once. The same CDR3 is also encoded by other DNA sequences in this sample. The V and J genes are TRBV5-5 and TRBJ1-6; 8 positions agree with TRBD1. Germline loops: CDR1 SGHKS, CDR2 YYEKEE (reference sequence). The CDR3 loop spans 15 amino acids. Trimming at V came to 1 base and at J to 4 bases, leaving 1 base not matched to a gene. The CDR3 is CASSLRTGYNSPLHF. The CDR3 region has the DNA TGTGCCAGCAGCTTGAGGACAGGGTATAATTCACCCCTCCACTTT. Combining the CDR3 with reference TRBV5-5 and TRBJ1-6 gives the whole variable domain DAGVTQSPTHLIKTRGQQVTLRCSPISGHKSVSWYQQVLGQGPQFIFQYYEKEERGRGNFPDRFSARQFPNYSSELNVNALLLGDSALYLCASSLRTGYNSPLHFGNGTRLTVT.

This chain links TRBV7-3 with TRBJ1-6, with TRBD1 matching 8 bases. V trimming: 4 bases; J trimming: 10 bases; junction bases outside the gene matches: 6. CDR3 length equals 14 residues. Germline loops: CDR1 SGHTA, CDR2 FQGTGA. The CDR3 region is CASSSTGARSPLHF. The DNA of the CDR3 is TGTGCCAGCAGCTCGACAGGGGCAAGGTCACCCCTCCACTTT.

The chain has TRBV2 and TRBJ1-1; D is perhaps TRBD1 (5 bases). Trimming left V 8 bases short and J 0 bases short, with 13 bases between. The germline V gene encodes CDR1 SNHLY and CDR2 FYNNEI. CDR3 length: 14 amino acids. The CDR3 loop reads CASSAGPMNTEAFF. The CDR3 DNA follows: TGTGCCAGCTCTGCGGGGCCGATGAACACTGAAGCTTTCTTT.

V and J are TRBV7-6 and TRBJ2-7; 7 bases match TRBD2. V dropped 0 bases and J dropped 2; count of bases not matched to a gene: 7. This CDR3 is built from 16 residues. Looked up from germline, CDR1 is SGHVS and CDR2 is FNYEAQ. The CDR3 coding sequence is TGTGCCAGCAGCTTAGCGTTAGGTCGGGGGGCCTACGAGCAGTACTTC. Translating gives CASSLALGRGAYEQYF.

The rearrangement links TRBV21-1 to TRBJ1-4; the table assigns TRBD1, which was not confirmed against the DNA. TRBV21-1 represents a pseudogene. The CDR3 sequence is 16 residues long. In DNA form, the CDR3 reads TGTGCCAGCAGCAAAGGGGGCGGTGAGAGGAATGAAAAACTGTTTTTT. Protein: CASSKGGGERNEKLFF.

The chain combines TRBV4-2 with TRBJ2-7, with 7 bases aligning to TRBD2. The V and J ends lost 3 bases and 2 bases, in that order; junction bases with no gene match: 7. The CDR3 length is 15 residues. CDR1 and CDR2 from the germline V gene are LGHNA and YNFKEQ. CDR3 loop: CASSQSGAGTYEQYF. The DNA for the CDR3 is TGTGCCAGCAGCCAGAGCGGGGCAGGGACCTACGAGCAGTACTTC.

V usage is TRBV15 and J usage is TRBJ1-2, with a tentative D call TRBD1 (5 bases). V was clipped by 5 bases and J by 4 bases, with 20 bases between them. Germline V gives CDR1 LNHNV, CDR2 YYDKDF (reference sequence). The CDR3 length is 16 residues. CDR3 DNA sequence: TGTGCCACCAGCCCCGGGGGAGCAGGTTTTGGCTATGGCTACACCTTC. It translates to CATSPGGAGFGYGYTF.

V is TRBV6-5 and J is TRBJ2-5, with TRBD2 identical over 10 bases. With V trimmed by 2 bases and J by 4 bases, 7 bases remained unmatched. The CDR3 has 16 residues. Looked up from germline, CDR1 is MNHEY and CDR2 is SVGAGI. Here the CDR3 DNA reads TGTGCCAGCAGTTACCAAATCAGCGGGGGGGCAGAGACCCAGTACTTC. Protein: CASSYQISGGAETQYF.

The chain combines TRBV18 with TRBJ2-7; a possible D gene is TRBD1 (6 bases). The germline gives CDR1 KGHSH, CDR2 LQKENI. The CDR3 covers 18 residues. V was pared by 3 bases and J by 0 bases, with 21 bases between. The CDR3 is CASSPGLRTAPSSYEQYF. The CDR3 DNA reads TGTGCCAGCTCACCTGGTTTGCGGACAGCGCCTAGCTCCTACGAGCAGTACTTC.

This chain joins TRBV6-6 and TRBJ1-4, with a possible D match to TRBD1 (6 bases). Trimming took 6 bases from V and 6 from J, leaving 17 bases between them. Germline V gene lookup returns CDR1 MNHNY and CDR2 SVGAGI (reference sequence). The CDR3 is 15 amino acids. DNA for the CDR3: TGTGCCAGCAGCTCCTACAGGGAGAGGGATGAAAAACTGTTTTTT. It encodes CASSSYRERDEKLFF.

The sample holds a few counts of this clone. CDR3 sequence: CASSSNLAGTGELFF. The CDR3 nucleotides are TGTGCCAGCAGCTCTAACCTAGCGGGGACCGGGGAGCTGTTTTTT. The chain recombines TRBV5-4 with TRBJ2-2; 9 bases match TRBD2. V was pared by 3 bases and J by 5 bases, with 5 bases of the junction left unmatched. The CDR3 extends over 15 amino acids. Germline assignment: CDR1 SGHNT and CDR2 YYREEE (reference sequence). Drawing the rest from reference TRBV5-4 and TRBJ2-2, the complete variable domain is ETGVTQSPTHLIKTRGQQVTLRCSSQSGHNTVSWYQQALGQGPQFIFQYYREEENGRGNFPPRFSGLQFPNYSSELNVNALELDDSALYLCASSSNLAGTGELFFGEGSRLTVL.